The rows below give T cell receptor beta chains drawn from one sample of a study of T cell responses to AZD1222 COVID-19 vaccine. Measured with immunoSEQ multiplex PCR; TCRdb has only the in-frame clones, and not every one. The profile shows about 180,000 clones, approximately 88% of them singletons. The sample here was peripheral blood, taken on day 0 of AZD1222 vaccination. The receptors were gathered from an adult in good health. Each CDR3 is given with its conserved first and last residue. The D gene is left open where the match is weak. For some rows the clone size is stated as once, few or many, or as a class when expanded; others skip it.

TRBV27	TRBJ1-4	.	.	CASSFRENEKLFF	TGTGCCAGCAGTTTCCGAGAGAATGAAAAACTGTTTTTT
TRBV14	TRBJ2-5	.	TRBD1	CASSQVGTGHQETQYF	TGTGCCAGCAGCCAAGTTGGGACAGGTCATCAAGAGACCCAGTACTTC
TRBV5-1	TRBJ1-3	.	.	CASSLGQASSGNTIYF	TGCGCCAGCAGCTTGGGACAGGCTAGCTCTGGAAACACCATATATTTT
TRBV27	TRBJ2-7	few	TRBD1	CASSLRGTGSYEQYF	TGTGCCAGCAGTTTACGAGGGACAGGTTCCTACGAGCAGTACTTC
TRBV18	TRBJ1-2	.	.	CASSLDRSGYTF	TGTGCCAGCTCACTGGACAGAAGTGGCTACACCTTC
TRBV19	TRBJ1-1	.	TRBD1	CASSMTGGWEAFF	TGTGCCAGTAGTATGACAGGGGGCTGGGAAGCTTTCTTT
TRBV2	TRBJ2-7	few	.	CASRGRQGQYEQYF	TGTGCCAGCAGGGGGCGGCAGGGACAATACGAGCAGTACTTC
TRBV19	TRBJ1-2	.	.	CASSIQNNYGYTF	TGTGCCAGTAGTATACAGAATAACTATGGCTACACCTTC
TRBV6-2/TRBV6-3	TRBJ2-5	.	.	CASSPSRRLGQETQYF	TGTGCCAGCAGTCCGTCCCGGAGACTGGGACAAGAGACCCAGTACTTC
TRBV6-2/TRBV6-3	TRBJ2-7	once	TRBD1	CASSYPFGQANSYEQYF	TGTGCCAGCAGTTACCCATTCGGACAGGCCAACTCCTACGAGCAGTACTTC
TRBV6-5	TRBJ1-2	.	.	CASSYSGGYGYTF	TGTGCCAGCAGTTACTCGGGTGGCTATGGCTACACCTTC
TRBV9	TRBJ2-3	.	.	CASSGRPSTDTQYF	TGTGCCAGCAGCGGACGACCGAGCACAGATACGCAGTATTTT
TRBV9	TRBJ1-1	.	.	CASSVGSNTEAFF	TGTGCCAGCAGCGTAGGTAGCAACACTGAAGCTTTCTTT
TRBV7-8	TRBJ2-3	.	TRBD2	CASSILAGLDTDTQYF	TGTGCCAGCAGCATACTAGCGGGCCTAGACACAGATACGCAGTATTTT
TRBV2	TRBJ1-4	.	.	CASSRLRTGGGKLFF	TGTGCCAGCAGCCGCCTCCGGACGGGGGGAGGGAAACTGTTTTTT
TRBV3-1/TRBV3-2	TRBJ2-5	.	.	CASSQEGIKTQYF	TGTGCCAGCAGCCAGGAAGGGATAAAGACCCAGTACTTC
TRBV9	TRBJ2-1	.	TRBD1	CASSVGDRGTGDNEQFF	TGTGCCAGCAGCGTAGGGGATAGGGGGACAGGGGACAATGAGCAGTTCTTC
TRBV4-1	TRBJ1-5	.	TRBD1	CASSQPDRGLAAQHF	TGCGCCAGCAGCCAACCAGACAGGGGCTTGGCGGCCCAGCATTTT
TRBV30	TRBJ2-2	.	TRBD1	CAWSLLTGSTGELFF	TGTGCCTGGAGCCTATTGACAGGGAGTACCGGGGAGCTGTTTTTT
TRBV18	TRBJ2-7	.	TRBD2	CASSPSGVYEQYF	TGTGCCAGCTCACCTAGCGGGGTCTACGAGCAGTACTTC
TRBV29-1	TRBJ1-2	.	.	CSVEGKGSNYGYTF	TGCAGCGTTGAAGGAAAGGGCAGTAACTATGGCTACACCTTC
TRBV2	TRBJ2-1	.	TRBD2	CASTETSGSYNEQFF	TGTGCCAGCACCGAAACTAGCGGGAGTTACAATGAGCAGTTCTTC
TRBV19	TRBJ2-1	.	TRBD1	CASRPGQRLNEQFF	TGTGCCAGTAGACCGGGACAGCGTCTCAATGAGCAGTTCTTC
TRBV29-1	TRBJ2-1	once	TRBD2	CSVGLGGNEQFF	TGCAGCGTTGGTCTGGGGGGGAATGAGCAGTTCTTC
TRBV3-1/TRBV3-2	TRBJ1-6	once	.	CASSQRSSYNSPLHF	TGTGCCAGCAGCCAGAGGAGCTCCTATAATTCACCCCTCCACTTT
TRBV6-5	TRBJ1-3	.	TRBD1	CASSILGTGKNTIYF	TGTGCCAGCAGTATCTTAGGGACAGGGAAAAACACCATATATTTT
TRBV5-4	TRBJ1-1	.	.	CASSFDSNLRNTEAFF	TGTGCCAGCAGCTTTGACAGCAATCTAAGGAACACTGAAGCTTTCTTT
TRBV6-2/TRBV6-3	TRBJ1-4	few	.	CASSLQEGTNEKLFF	TGTGCCAGCAGTCTCCAGGAGGGAACTAATGAAAAACTGTTTTTT
TRBV7-9	TRBJ1-5	.	TRBD1	CASSLTAGQGNQPQHF	TGTGCCAGCAGCTTAACAGCGGGACAGGGTAATCAGCCCCAGCATTTT
TRBV2	TRBJ1-3	.	.	CASSDVPLLSGNTIYF	TGTGCCAGCAGTGATGTTCCACTCCTCTCTGGAAACACCATATATTTT
TRBV7-8	TRBJ2-3	.	TRBD1	CASSSPGQNPDTQYF	TGTGCCAGCAGCTCTCCGGGACAGAACCCAGATACGCAGTATTTT
TRBV5-1	TRBJ1-1	.	TRBD1	CASSVPQGAFSEAFF	TGCGCCAGCAGCGTACCACAGGGGGCGTTCTCTGAAGCTTTCTTT
TRBV10-2	TRBJ1-1	.	.	CASRGGNQNTEAFF	TGCGCCAGCCGTGGGGGAAACCAGAACACTGAAGCTTTCTTT
TRBV6-4	TRBJ2-1	once	.	CASSENGYYNEQFF	TGTGCCAGCAGTGAAAACGGTTACTACAATGAGCAGTTCTTC
TRBV14	TRBJ1-2	.	.	CASSRLRGRSRLPYGYTF	TGTGCCAGCAGCCGCCTCAGAGGTCGGTCCAGGCTCCCTTACGGCTACACCTTC
TRBV19	TRBJ2-2	.	TRBD1	CASSAGQGTGELFF	TGTGCCAGTAGTGCGGGACAGGGCACCGGGGAGCTGTTTTTT
TRBV19	TRBJ1-5	.	TRBD1	CASSWSPGTGPFSNQPQHF	TGTGCCAGTAGTTGGTCACCCGGGACAGGGCCGTTTAGCAATCAGCCCCAGCATTTT
TRBV9	TRBJ1-2	once	.	CASSERANYGYTF	TGTGCCAGCAGCGAACGAGCTAACTATGGCTACACCTTC